This TCR beta chain was obtained from a study of blood T cell repertoires in COVID-19. Across the study: Acute and convalescent COVID-19 specimens originated in the United States, Italy and Spain. The cDNA or gDNA used as material had been derived from T cells, B-cell-depleted T cells, or PBMCs.

In the original workflow: For nucleated cells, counts were estimated from reference gene primer amplification. The protocol was immunoSEQ multiplex PCR, while the TCRdb copy is restricted to in-frame clones and leaves out a portion. The V and J calls and clone size are taken from that table; D and trimming were inferred from the DNA. The sample lists some 500,000 clones, approximately 91% seen once, with roughly 7.3% in the top ten. Seattle's enrolled individuals joined amid active infection and were then monitored longitudinally. This clone has just a few counts. Trimming took 2 bases from V and 11 from J, leaving 15 bases between them. Germline CDR1 is SGHTA and CDR2 is FQGNSA. The CDR3 is made up of 13 amino acids.

Material: peripheral blood. This rearrangement joins TRBV7-2 to TRBJ1-1; TRBD1 is a possible D gene (6 bases). The TCR originated in a woman aged 45-65 years with COVID-19, enrolled during active disease. CDR3 sequence: CASSLNLGGYAFF. The CDR3 coding sequence is TGTGCCAGCAGCTTAAACTTAGGGGGTTACGCTTTCTTT.